The sequence of this TCR beta chain was determined in a study of blood T cells in healthy people across ages (dated by TCRdb to about 2015). In the study overall: In model experiments, template switching captured about one uniquely barcoded TCR beta cDNA molecule for every two T cells. Age-related changes in TCR beta repertoire diversity were measured in the study by deep sequencing normalized with unique cDNA molecular identifiers. Donors were grouped into four age groups: young (average 16 years), middle-aged (less than 40), aged (around 60) and long-lived (approximately 78). To avoid experimental bias, donors of different ages were distributed randomly across sequencing lanes. The study analyzed two additional independent replicas of 1 million unique cDNA reads from the same blood draw for two donors, one aged 18 to 29 and one aged 80 or older.

The donors were roughly 40 Caucasian individuals from Russia, aged roughly 6 to 90 years, who were systemically healthy. Roughly 9 milliliters of peripheral blood were drawn from each donor into EDTA-treated Vacutainer tubes. Ficoll-Paque density-gradient centrifugation was used to isolate PBMCs, with at least 6.5 million per sample. Trizol reagent was used to extract total RNA from the PBMCs, yielding at least 5.5 micrograms per sample. The percentages of naive CD45RAhigh/CD27high T cells were determined by flow cytometry on a PBMC aliquot from every donor. Broader findings and caveats from the paper: The percentage of naive T cells measured by flow cytometry correlated strongly with observed TCR beta diversity. Conclusive comparison of naive and antigen-experienced compartments was prevented by the profiling of bulk unsorted PBMCs. The CMV infection status of donors was not known, potentially confounding age-related changes in expanded clonotypes. Estimates of total diversity based on one million sequenced T cells were considered lower bounds and underestimates. The long-lived group showed more naive CD4+ T cells, fewer expanded clones and increased TCR diversity than the aged group, suggesting age selection. As age increased, observed TCR beta diversity per million T cells dropped in a roughly linear way, and a significant reduction was already evident by age around 41.

The library was obtained by 5' RACE. The sequencer was an Illumina HiSeq 2500. The second PCR ran for about 6 to 11 cycles and used a J-beta primer mix along with a sample-barcoded 5' primer. A template-switch 5' adaptor carrying 12 random nucleotides introduced a unique molecular identifier onto each TCR beta cDNA molecule. Each sample yielded at least 2.5 million CDR3-containing paired-end reads. First-strand cDNA was synthesized from all RNA with the Mint cDNA synthesis kit, primed by a TRBC-specific oligonucleotide. All cDNA was treated with uracil-DNA glycosylase and then went through a first 18-cycle PCR with the universal primers M1SS and BC2_uni_R. The paper's data handling went like this. For normalization, 1 million high-quality reads were randomly selected from each sample, with every read carrying a distinct molecular identifier. Reads sharing molecular identifiers were discarded rather than binned into consensus sequences. MiTCR, set to a Q25 quality threshold and the strictest error-elimination algorithm, was used for CDR3 identification, clonotype clustering and error correction. Lower-bound total TCR beta diversity was estimated with a nonparametric unseen species model using Euler transformation. TCRdb reprocessed the public reads (quality trimming at Q25 with fastp, clone calling with MiXCR) and kept in-frame beta chains. CDR3 protein duplicates are merged, each entry listing the most common genes and DNA. These V and J calls are TCRdb output, not the study's own analysis. In all, the sample holds about 1.4 million distinct CDR3 sequences, and around 59% of those were seen once. About 6.7% of the sample rests with the top ten.

From a lookup of the germline V gene, CDR1 and CDR2 are SGHRS and YFSETQ. Including cysteine and phenylalanine, the CDR3 has 13 amino acids. Only the CDR3 DNA stays, 39 bases, in frame from base 1. V is trimmed back by 6 bases and J by 4 bases, and the junction contains 3 bases that no gene match accounts for. Concerning this clonotype itself: It lacks a known antigen. No base quality values were provided; no much bigger clone lies one nucleotide off.

The receptor comes from a man younger than 30 in good health. The chain joins TRBV5-1 to TRBJ2-1, with 8 bases in between that match TRBD2. Sequenced: blood. The DNA sequence is TGCGCCAGCACCACTAGCGGATACAATGAGCAGTTCTTC. This encodes CASTTSGYNEQFF.